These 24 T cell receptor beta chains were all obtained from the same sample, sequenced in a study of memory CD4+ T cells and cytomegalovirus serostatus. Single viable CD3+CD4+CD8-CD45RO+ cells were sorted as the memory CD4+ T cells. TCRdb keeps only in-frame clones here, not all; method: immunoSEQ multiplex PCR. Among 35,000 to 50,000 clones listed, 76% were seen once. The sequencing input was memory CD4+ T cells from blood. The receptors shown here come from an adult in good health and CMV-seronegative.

As DNA, the CDR3 is TGCGCCAGCAGGTTTCGGACAGGGGACACCGGGGAGCTGTTTTTT. This codes for CASRFRTGDTGELFF. The chain combines TRBV4-1 with TRBJ2-2, with 9 positions matching TRBD1. The CDR3 has 15 amino acids. Germline CDR1 is MGHRA and CDR2 is YSYEKL. After removal of 6 bases from V and 3 bases from J, the junction contained 5 bases not matched to a gene.

The CDR3 DNA reads TGTGCCAGCACCCGGGAGGGGTACCCTAGCGGCTACACCTTC. The encoded protein is CASTREGYPSGYTF. The chain employs TRBV6-5 and TRBJ1-2, with D possibly matching TRBD1 (5 bases). The ends were cut back, 7 bases at V and 8 bases at J, with 20 bases in the middle. Per germline, CDR1 MNHEY and CDR2 SVGAGI. The CDR3 contains 14 residues.

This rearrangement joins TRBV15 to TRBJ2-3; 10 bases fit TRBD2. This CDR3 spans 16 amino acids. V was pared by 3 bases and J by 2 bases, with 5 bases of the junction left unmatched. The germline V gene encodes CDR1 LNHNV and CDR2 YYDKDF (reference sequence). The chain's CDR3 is CATSRGLASYTDTQYF. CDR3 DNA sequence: TGTGCCACCAGCAGGGGACTAGCGTCTTACACAGATACGCAGTATTTT.

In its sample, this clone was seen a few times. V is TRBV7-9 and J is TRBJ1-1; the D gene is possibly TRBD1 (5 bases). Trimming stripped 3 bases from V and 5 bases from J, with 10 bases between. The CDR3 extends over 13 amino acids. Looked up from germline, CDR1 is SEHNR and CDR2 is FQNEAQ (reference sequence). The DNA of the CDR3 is TGTGCCAGCAGCTTGCAGGGTGGGACTGAAGCTTTCTTT. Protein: CASSLQGGTEAFF.

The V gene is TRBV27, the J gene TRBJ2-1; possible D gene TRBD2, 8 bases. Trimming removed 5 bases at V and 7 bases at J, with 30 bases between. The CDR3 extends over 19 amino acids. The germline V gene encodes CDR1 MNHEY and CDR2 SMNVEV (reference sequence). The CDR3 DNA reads TGTGCCAGCAGTACCAGACAGGGTCGTAGCGGGAATTTAGTGAATGAGCAGTTCTTC. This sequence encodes CASSTRQGRSGNLVNEQFF.

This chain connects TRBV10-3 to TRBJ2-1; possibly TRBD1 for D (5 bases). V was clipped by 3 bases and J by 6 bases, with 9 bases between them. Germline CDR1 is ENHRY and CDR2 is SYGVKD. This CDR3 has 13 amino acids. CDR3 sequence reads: CAISDPGFNEQFF. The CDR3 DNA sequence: TGTGCCATCAGTGACCCAGGGTTCAATGAGCAGTTCTTC.

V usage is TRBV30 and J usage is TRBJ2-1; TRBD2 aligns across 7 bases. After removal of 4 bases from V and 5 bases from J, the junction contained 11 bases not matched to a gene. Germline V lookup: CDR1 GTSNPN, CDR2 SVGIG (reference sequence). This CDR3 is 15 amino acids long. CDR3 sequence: CAWNRGSSGDNEQFF. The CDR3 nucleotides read TGTGCCTGGAACCGCGGGAGTTCTGGGGACAATGAGCAGTTCTTC. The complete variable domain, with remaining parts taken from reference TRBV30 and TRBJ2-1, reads SQTIHQWPATLVQPVGSPLSLECTVEGTSNPNLYWYRQAAGRGLQLLFYSVGIGQISSEVPQNLSASRPQDRQFILSSKKLLLSDSGFYLCAWNRGSSGDNEQFFGPGTRLTVL.

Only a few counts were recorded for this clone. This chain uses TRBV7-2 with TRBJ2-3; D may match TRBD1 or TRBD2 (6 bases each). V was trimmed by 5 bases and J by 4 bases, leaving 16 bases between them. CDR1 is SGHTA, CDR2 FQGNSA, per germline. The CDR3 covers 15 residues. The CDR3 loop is CASSQNTGGPDTQYF. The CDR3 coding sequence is TGTGCCAGCAGCCAAAACACCGGGGGCCCAGATACGCAGTATTTT.

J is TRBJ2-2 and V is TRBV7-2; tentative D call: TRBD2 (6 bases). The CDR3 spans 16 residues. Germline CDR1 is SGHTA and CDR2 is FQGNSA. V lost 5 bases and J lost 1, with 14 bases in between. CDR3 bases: TGTGCCAGCAGCGGGGAGCGGGTGGAGAACACCGGGGAGCTGTTTTTT. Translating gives CASSGERVENTGELFF. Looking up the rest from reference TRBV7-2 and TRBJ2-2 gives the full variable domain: GAGVSQSPSNKVTEKGKDVELRCDPISGHTALYWYRQSLGQGLEFLIYFQGNSAPDKSGLPSDRFSAERTGGSVSTLTIQRTQQEDSAVYLCASSGERVENTGELFFGEGSRLTVL.

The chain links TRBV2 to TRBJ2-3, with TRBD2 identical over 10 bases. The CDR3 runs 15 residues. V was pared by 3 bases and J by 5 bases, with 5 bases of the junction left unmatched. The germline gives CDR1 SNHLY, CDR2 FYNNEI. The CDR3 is CASSDALAGVDTQYF. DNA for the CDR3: TGTGCCAGCAGTGATGCTCTAGCGGGAGTAGATACGCAGTATTTT.

The CDR3 is CASSLRGEGGLGAKNIQYF. The DNA for the CDR3 is TGTGCCAGCAGCCTCCGGGGGGAGGGCGGATTGGGAGCCAAAAACATTCAGTACTTC. The genes are TRBV5-6 and TRBJ2-4, with 7 bases identical to TRBD2. The V gene's germline CDR1 is SGHDT and CDR2 YYEEEE. There are 19 residues in the CDR3. The V and J ends lost 4 bases and 0 bases, in that order; junction bases with no gene match: 16.

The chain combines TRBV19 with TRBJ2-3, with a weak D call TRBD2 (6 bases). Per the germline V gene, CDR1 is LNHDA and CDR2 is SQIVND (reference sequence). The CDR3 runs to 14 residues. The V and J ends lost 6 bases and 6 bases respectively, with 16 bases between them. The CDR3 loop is CASSDQTSPDTQYF. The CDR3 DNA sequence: TGTGCCAGTAGCGACCAGACTAGTCCGGATACGCAGTATTTT.

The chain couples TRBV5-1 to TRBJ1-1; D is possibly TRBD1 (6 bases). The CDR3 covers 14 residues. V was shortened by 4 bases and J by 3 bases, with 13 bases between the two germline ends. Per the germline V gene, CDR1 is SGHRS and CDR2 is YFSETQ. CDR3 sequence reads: CASSPVAGDTEAFF. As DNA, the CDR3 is TGCGCCAGCAGCCCCGTCGCAGGGGACACTGAAGCTTTCTTT.

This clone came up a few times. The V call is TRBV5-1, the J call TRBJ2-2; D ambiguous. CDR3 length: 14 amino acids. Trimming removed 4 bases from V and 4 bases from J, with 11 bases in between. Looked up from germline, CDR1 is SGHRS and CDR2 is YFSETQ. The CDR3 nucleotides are TGCGCCAGCAGCCCGAACTACCGCACCGGGGAGCTGTTTTTT. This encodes CASSPNYRTGELFF.

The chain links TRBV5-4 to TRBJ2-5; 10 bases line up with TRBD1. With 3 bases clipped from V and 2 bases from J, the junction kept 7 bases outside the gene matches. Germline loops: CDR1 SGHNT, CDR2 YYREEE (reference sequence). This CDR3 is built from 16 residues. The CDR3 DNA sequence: TGTGCCAGCAGCTACCTGACAGGGGGCTTTCAAGAGACCCAGTACTTC. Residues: CASSYLTGGFQETQYF.

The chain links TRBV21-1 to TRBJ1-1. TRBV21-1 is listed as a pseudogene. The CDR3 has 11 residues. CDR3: CASSVREEAFF. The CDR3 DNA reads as TGTGCCAGCAGCGTCAGGGAGGAAGCTTTCTTT.

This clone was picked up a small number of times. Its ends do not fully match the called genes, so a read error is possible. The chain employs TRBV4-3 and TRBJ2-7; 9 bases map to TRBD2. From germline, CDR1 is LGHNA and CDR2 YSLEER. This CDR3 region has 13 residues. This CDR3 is CASSQDISGSLDF. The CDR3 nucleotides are TGCGCCAGCAGCCAAGATATTAGCGGGAGTTTGGACTTC.

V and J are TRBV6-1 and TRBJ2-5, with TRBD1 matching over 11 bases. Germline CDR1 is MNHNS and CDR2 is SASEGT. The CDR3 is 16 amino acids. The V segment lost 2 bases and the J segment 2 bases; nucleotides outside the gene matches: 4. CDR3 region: CASSERDRGIQETQYF. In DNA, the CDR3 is TGTGCCAGCAGTGAACGGGACAGGGGGATTCAAGAGACCCAGTACTTC.

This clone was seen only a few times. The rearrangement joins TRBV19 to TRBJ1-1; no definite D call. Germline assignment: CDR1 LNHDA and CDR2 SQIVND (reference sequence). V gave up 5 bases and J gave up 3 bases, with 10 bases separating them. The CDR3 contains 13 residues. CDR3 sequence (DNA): TGTGCCAGTAGTGCGGGCAAGTACACTGAAGCTTTCTTT. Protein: CASSAGKYTEAFF.

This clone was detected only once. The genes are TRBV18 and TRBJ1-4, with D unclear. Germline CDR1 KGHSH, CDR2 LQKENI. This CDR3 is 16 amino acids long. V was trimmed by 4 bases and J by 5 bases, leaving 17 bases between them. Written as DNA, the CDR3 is TGTGCCAGCTCACTAAAAGATGGCCGGGAAAATGAAAAACTGTTTTTT. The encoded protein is CASSLKDGRENEKLFF.

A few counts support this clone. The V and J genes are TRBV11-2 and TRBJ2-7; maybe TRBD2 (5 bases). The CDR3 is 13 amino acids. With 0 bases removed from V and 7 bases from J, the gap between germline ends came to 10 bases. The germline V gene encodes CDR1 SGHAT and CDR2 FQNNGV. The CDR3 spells CASSLDGGREQYF. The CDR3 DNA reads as TGTGCCAGCAGCTTAGATGGCGGGCGGGAGCAGTACTTC.

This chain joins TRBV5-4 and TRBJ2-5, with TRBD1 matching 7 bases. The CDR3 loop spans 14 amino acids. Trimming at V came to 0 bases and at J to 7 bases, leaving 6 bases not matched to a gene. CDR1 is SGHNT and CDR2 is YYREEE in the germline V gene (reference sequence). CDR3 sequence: CASSLDGTDGTQYF. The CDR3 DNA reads TGTGCCAGCAGCTTGGATGGGACAGACGGGACCCAGTACTTC.

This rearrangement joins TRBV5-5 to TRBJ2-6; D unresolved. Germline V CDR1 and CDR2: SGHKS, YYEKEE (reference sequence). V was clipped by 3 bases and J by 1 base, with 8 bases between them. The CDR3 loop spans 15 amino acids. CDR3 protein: CASSSQLSGANVLTF. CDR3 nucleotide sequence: TGTGCCAGCAGCTCTCAACTATCTGGGGCCAACGTCCTGACTTTC.

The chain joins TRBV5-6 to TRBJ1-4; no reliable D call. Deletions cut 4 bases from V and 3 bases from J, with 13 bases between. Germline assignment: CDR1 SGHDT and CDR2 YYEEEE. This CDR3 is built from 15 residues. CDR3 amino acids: CASSTTRAANEKLFF. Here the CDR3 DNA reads TGTGCCAGCAGCACCACCCGGGCCGCTAATGAAAAACTGTTTTTT.